This T cell receptor (beta chain) was sequenced for a study of memory CD4+ T cells and cytomegalovirus serostatus. Study summary: Donors were healthy Belgian adults, fewer than ten CMV seropositive and 20 to 30 seronegative.

The table lists this clone with a few counts. Single viable CD3+CD4+CD8-CD45RO+ cells were sorted as the memory CD4+ T cells. The germline V gene encodes CDR1 MDHEN and CDR2 SYDVKM. The CDR3 is made up of 13 amino acids. V lost 6 bases, J lost 3 bases, and 9 bases lay in between. Here immunoSEQ multiplex PCR was the method, and the copy in TCRdb shows in-frame clones only, minus some. This sample has 45,000 to 65,000 clones, with about 83% found just once. The receptor comes from an adult in good health and CMV-seropositive. J is TRBJ1-5 and V is TRBV28, with D maybe TRBD1 (6 bases). Sequencing was carried out using memory CD4+ T cells from blood. CDR3 amino acids: CASRGTHNQPQHF. CDR3 in DNA: TGTGCCAGCAGGGGGACACACAATCAGCCCCAGCATTTT.